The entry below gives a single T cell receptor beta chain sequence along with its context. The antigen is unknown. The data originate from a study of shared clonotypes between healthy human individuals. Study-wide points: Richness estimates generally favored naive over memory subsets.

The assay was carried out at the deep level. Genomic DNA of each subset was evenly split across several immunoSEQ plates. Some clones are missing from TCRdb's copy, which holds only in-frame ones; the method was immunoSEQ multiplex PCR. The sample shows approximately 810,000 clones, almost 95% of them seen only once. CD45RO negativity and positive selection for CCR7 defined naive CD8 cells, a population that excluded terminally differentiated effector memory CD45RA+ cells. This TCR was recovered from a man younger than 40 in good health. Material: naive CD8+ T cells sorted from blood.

CDR3 coding DNA: TGTGCCAGCAGCTTGAGGGGAGGGGTACGCAATCAGCCCCAGCATTTT. Protein sequence: CASSLRGGVRNQPQHF. The chain is built from TRBV5-8 and TRBJ1-5, with TRBD1 as a possible D gene (5 bases). This CDR3 spans 16 amino acids. Between the trimmed V and J ends, which lost 1 base and 2 bases, there was a span of 13 bases. The germline gives CDR1 SGHTS, CDR2 YDEGEE.